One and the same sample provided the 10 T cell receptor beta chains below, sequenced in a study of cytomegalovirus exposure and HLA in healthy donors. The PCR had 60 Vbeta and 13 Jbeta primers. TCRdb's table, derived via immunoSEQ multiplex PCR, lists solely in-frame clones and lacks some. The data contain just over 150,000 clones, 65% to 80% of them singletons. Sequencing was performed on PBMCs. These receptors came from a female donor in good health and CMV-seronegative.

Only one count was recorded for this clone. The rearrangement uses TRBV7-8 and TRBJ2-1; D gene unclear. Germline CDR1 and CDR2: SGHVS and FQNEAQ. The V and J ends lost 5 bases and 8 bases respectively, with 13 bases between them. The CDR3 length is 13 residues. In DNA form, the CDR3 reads TGTGCCAGCAGCACCCAGCTAGAAGATGAGCAGTTCTTC. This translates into CASSTQLEDEQFF. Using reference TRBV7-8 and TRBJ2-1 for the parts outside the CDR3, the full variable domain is GAGVSQSPRYKVAKRGQDVALRCDPISGHVSLFWYQQALGQGPEFLTYFQNEAQLDKSGLPSDRFFAERPEGSVSTLKIQRTQQEDSAVYLCASSTQLEDEQFFGPGTRLTVL.

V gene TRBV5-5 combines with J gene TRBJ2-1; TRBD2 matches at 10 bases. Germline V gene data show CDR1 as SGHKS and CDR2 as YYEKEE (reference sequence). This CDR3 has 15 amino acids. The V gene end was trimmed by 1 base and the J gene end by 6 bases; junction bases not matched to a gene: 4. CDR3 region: CASSLSGGDGNEQFF. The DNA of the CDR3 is TGTGCCAGCAGCTTGAGCGGGGGGGATGGCAATGAGCAGTTCTTC.

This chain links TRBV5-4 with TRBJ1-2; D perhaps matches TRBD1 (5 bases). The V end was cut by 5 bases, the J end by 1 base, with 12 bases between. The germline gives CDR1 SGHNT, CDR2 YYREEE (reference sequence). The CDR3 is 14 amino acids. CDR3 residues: CASSFTGFNYGYTF. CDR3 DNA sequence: TGTGCCAGCAGTTTTACAGGATTTAACTATGGCTACACCTTC.

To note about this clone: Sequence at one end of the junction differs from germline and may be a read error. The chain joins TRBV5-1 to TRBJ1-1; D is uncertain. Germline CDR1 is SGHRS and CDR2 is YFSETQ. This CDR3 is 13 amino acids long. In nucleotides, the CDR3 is TGCGCCAGCAGCTTGGAGCTGGCGGGCGGACCAATCTTT. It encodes CASSLELAGGPIF.

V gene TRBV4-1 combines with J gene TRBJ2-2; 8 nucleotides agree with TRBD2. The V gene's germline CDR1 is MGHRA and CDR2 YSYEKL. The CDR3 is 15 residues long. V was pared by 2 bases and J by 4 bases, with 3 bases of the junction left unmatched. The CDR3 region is CASSQRTSFTGELFF. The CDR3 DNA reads TGCGCCAGCAGCCAAAGGACTAGCTTCACCGGGGAGCTGTTTTTT.

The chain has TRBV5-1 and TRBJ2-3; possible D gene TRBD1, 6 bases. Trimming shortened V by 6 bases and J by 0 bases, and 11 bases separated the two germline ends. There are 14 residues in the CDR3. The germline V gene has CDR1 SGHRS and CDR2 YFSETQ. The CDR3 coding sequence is TGCGCCAGCACGGACAGTACTAGCACAGATACGCAGTATTTT. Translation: CASTDSTSTDTQYF. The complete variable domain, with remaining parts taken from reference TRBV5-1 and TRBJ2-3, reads KAGVTQTPRYLIKTRGQQVTLSCSPISGHRSVSWYQQTPGQGLQFLFEYFSETQRNKGNFPGRFSGRQFSNSRSEMNVSTLELGDSALYLCASTDSTSTDTQYFGPGTRLTVL.

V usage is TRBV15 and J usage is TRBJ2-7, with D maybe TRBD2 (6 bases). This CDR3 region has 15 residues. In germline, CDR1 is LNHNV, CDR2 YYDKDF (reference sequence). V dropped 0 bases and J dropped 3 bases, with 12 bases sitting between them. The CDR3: CATSRDLGGYYEQYF. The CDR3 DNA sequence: TGTGCCACCAGCAGAGATCTGGGAGGCTACTACGAGCAGTACTTC.

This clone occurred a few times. CDR3 protein: CASSLGPSGSSYEQYF. Here the CDR3 DNA reads TGTGCCAGCAGCTTAGGCCCTAGCGGTTCTTCCTACGAGCAGTACTTC. The chain uses TRBV11-2 and TRBJ2-7; 7 bases agree with TRBD2. The germline CDR1 and CDR2 sequences are SGHAT and FQNNGV. J gave up 1 base and V 1 base, and 7 bases lay outside the gene matches. The CDR3 sequence is 16 residues long.

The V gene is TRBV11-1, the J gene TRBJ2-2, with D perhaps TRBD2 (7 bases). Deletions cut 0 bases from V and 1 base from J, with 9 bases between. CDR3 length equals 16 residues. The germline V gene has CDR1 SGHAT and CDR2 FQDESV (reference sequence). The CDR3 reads CASSLAGGLNTGELFF. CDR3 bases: TGTGCCAGCAGCTTAGCCGGGGGGCTGAACACCGGGGAGCTGTTTTTT.

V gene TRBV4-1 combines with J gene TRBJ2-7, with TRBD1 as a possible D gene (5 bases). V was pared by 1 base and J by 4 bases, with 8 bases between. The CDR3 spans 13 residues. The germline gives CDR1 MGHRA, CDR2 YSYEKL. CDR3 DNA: TGCGCCAGCAGCCAAGGACAGTTATACGAGCAGTACTTC. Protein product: CASSQGQLYEQYF.